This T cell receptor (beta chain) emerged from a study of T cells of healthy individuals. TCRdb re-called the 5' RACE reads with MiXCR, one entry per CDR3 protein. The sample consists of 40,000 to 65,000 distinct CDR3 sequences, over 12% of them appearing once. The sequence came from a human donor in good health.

CDR3 amino acids: CASSPRGLYEQYF. The DNA of the CDR3 is TGTGCCAGCAGCCCCCGGGGCCTGTACGAGCAGTACTTC. The V gene is TRBV9, the J gene TRBJ2-7, with D possibly called TRBD1 or TRBD2 (5 bases each). The CDR3 is 13 amino acids. The germline gives CDR1 SGDLS, CDR2 YYNGEE. Trimming removed 4 bases at V and 4 bases at J, with 12 bases between.